The next 22 T cell receptor beta chains were all read from a single sample in a study of T cells in Graves' hyperthyroidism and ophthalmopathy (dated by TCRdb to the late 2010s). The library was produced with multiplex PCR. The listed sequencing device is Illumina HiSeq 2000. TCR beta CDR3 regions were amplified from RNA transcripts. The TCR CDR3 was subjected to a first round of RT-PCR using the HTBI primer set and the Qiagen OneStep RT-PCR kit. TCRdb applied fastp at Q25 and MiXCR to the public reads, then kept only in-frame beta chains. Each record represents a unique CDR3 protein, reported with the most common genes and DNA among its rows. The sample contains under 400,000 distinct CDR3 sequences, about 16% of them found a single time. The top ten clones comprise roughly a fifth of the sample. Sequenced: blood. The origin of the receptors is a woman aged 55-75 years with Graves' ophthalmopathy.

In its sample, this clonotype was seen many times. V is TRBV5-1 and J is TRBJ2-7; 9 bases line up with TRBD2. The CDR3 is 16 residues long. Germline CDR1 SGHRS, CDR2 YFSETQ. V trimming: 0 bases; J trimming: 4 bases; junction bases outside the gene matches: 8. CDR3 region: CASSLGPLAGAYEQYF. The CDR3 bases are TGCGCCAGCAGCTTGGGCCCTTTAGCGGGAGCATACGAGCAGTACTTC.

Notes on this clonotype: The junction does not match germline at one end; this may be a read error. The V call is TRBV12-3 or TRBV12-4, the J call TRBJ2-1, with 10 bases lining up with TRBD2. This CDR3 region has 12 residues. In DNA form, the CDR3 reads TGTGTCAGCAGTTTAGCAGGGACTAGCGTGTTCTTC. This sequence encodes CVSSLAGTSVFF.

V is TRBV3-1 and J is TRBJ2-7; D is possibly TRBD2 (6 bases). From germline, CDR1 is LGHDT and CDR2 YNNKEL (reference sequence). V shed 3 bases and J shed 0 bases, with 12 bases lying between them. This CDR3 is 15 amino acids long. This CDR3 is CASSHVGGASYEQYF. The CDR3 DNA reads as TGTGCCAGCAGCCACGTTGGAGGGGCCTCCTACGAGCAGTACTTC.

This clonotype was detected many times. J is TRBJ2-1 and V is TRBV18; 8 bases map to TRBD2. The trim removed 5 bases at V and 2 bases at J, leaving 5 bases unmatched. The CDR3 has 15 amino acids. Per the germline V gene, CDR1 is KGHSH and CDR2 is LQKENI. CDR3 sequence: CASSFPGLAYNEQFF. The CDR3 DNA is TGTGCCAGCTCATTCCCGGGACTAGCCTACAATGAGCAGTTCTTC.

This clonotype was counted ten times or more. The chain employs TRBV11-2 and TRBJ1-4; D remains unclear. CDR3 length: 14 residues. Trimming took 5 bases from V and 0 from J, leaving 7 bases between them. Germline CDR1 reads SGHAT; CDR2 reads FQNNGV. The CDR3 loop is CASSVFTTNEKLFF. CDR3 nucleotides: TGTGCCAGCAGCGTTTTTACAACTAATGAAAAACTGTTTTTT. Looking up the rest from reference TRBV11-2 and TRBJ1-4 gives the full variable domain: EAGVAQSPRYKIIEKRQSVAFWCNPISGHATLYWYQQILGQGPKLLIQFQNNGVVDDSQLPKDRFSAERLKGVDSTLKIQPAKLEDSAVYLCASSVFTTNEKLFFGSGTQLSVL.

The genes are TRBV5-1 and TRBJ2-5; D remains ambiguous. CDR1 is SGHRS, CDR2 YFSETQ, per germline. Trimming removed 4 bases at V and 2 bases at J, with 9 bases between. The CDR3 sequence is 13 residues long. Here the CDR3 reads CASSQTPQETQYF. In DNA form, the CDR3 reads TGCGCCAGCAGCCAGACCCCTCAAGAGACCCAGTACTTC.

The chain has TRBV11-2 and TRBJ1-5; the D gene is possibly TRBD1 (5 bases). Germline V gene data show CDR1 as SGHAT and CDR2 as FQNNGV. This CDR3 is 16 amino acids long. Trimming left V 3 bases short and J 2 bases short, with 14 bases between. The CDR3 sequence: CASSLGPLIGNQPQHF. CDR3 DNA: TGTGCCAGCAGCTTGGGACCCCTAATAGGCAATCAGCCCCAGCATTTT.

This chain joins TRBV5-6 and TRBJ2-2; D possibly uses TRBD1 or TRBD2 (6 bases each). The length of the CDR3 is 16 residues. Trimming took 4 bases from V and 6 from J, leaving 19 bases between them. Germline V gives CDR1 SGHDT, CDR2 YYEEEE. CDR3 protein: CASSASGVPGAGELFF. The DNA of the CDR3 is TGTGCCAGCAGCGCGTCGGGAGTACCAGGGGCCGGGGAGCTGTTTTTT.

The table lists this clonotype with many counts. The chain recombines TRBV20-1 with TRBJ2-1; no clear D gene. The germline CDR1 and CDR2 sequences are DFQATT and SNEGSKA (reference sequence). The length of the CDR3 is 12 residues. Trimming took off 0 bases at V and 12 bases at J, with 12 bases between the two ends. The CDR3 coding sequence is TGCAGTGCTAGAGACCCGCTTTTTGGGCAGTTCTTC. Its protein is CSARDPLFGQFF.

This clonotype showed up just a few times. V is TRBV6-2 or TRBV6-3 and J is TRBJ2-1; TRBD2 agrees at 15 bases. CDR3 length: 18 residues. CDR1 and CDR2 (germline): MNHEY, SVGEGT. The V segment lost 6 bases and the J segment 4 bases; nucleotides outside the gene matches: 10. As DNA, the CDR3 is TGTGCCAGCAGGTCCACCTCCGGGACTAGCGGGAGGTACAATGAGCAGTTCTTC. This codes for CASRSTSGTSGRYNEQFF.

This clonotype was seen only a few times. The chain links TRBV20-1 to TRBJ2-3, with D maybe TRBD1 (5 bases). Looked up from germline, CDR1 is DFQATT and CDR2 is SNEGSKA (reference sequence). The CDR3 totals 13 residues. CDR3 sequence: CIYTGFPGDTQYF. The CDR3 coding sequence is TGCATCTATACAGGATTTCCAGGTGATACGCAGTATTTT.

The chain combines TRBV3-1 with TRBJ2-5, with D perhaps TRBD1 or TRBD2 (5 bases each). The J call could be wrong; TRBJ2-1 is a better fit for the DNA end. The CDR3 is 11 amino acids. The germline V gene encodes CDR1 LGHDT and CDR2 YNNKEL (reference sequence). Written as DNA, the CDR3 is TGTGCCAGCAGCCAAGCCGGGGCCCAGTTCTTC. Translating gives CASSQAGAQFF.

This clonotype was counted at least ten times. The V and J genes are TRBV2 and TRBJ2-5; tentatively, D is TRBD2 (6 bases). The CDR3 runs to 15 residues. Germline assignment: CDR1 SNHLY and CDR2 FYNNEI. Deletions cut 7 bases from V and 2 bases from J, with 17 bases between. Written as DNA, the CDR3 is TGTGCCAGCAAGTCCCGGAGGGCCCGTCAAGAGACCCAGTACTTC. Its translation: CASKSRRARQETQYF.

This clonotype was counted many times. The chain links TRBV2 to TRBJ1-1; D unresolved. Trimming removed 7 bases at V and 1 base at J, with 10 bases between. This CDR3 spans 13 amino acids. From germline, CDR1 is SNHLY and CDR2 FYNNEI. The chain's CDR3 is CASMPFENTEAFF. The CDR3 region has the DNA TGTGCCAGCATGCCATTCGAGAACACTGAAGCTTTCTTT.

With respect to this clonotype: A much more abundant neighbour one base away suggests this may be a read error. The chain is built from TRBV7-8 and TRBJ2-1; 14 bases fit TRBD2. This CDR3 has 17 amino acids. The germline V gene has CDR1 SGHVS and CDR2 FQNEAQ. Trimming removed 7 bases from V and 8 bases from J; junction bases left unmatched: 13. The CDR3 bases are TGTGCCAGCATCAAAGGAGCCGGGACTAGCGGGAGAGATGAGCAGTTCTTC. Translated: CASIKGAGTSGRDEQFF.

The chain links TRBV12-3 or TRBV12-4 to TRBJ1-1, with 7 bases fitting TRBD1. V lost 1 base, J lost 4 bases, and 18 bases stayed unmatched. This CDR3 comprises 19 residues. The CDR3 coding sequence is TGTGCCAGCAGTTTAGTTGGGGCCACTTACAGGGGCTCGAGCACTGAAGCTTTCTTT. Protein product: CASSLVGATYRGSSTEAFF.

The gene calls are TRBV13 and TRBJ2-7, with 7 bases identical to TRBD2. With V trimmed by 5 bases and J by 5 bases, 9 bases remained unmatched. This CDR3 region has 14 residues. Germline V gene sequence: CDR1 PRHDT, CDR2 FYEKMQ (reference sequence). The CDR3 DNA is TGTGCCAGCAGCCCCCCGTCGGGAGGCCACGAGCAGTACTTC. Translating it yields CASSPPSGGHEQYF.

The J gene is TRBJ2-1, the V gene TRBV24-1; 7 bases agree with TRBD2. From germline, CDR1 is KGHDR and CDR2 SFDVKD. CDR3 size: 14 residues. The V segment lost 5 bases and the J segment 8 bases; nucleotides outside the gene matches: 8. The CDR3 loop is CATSGEGGVDEQFF. The CDR3 DNA reads TGTGCCACCAGTGGGGAGGGTGGAGTGGATGAGCAGTTCTTC.

In this sample, this clonotype turned up many times. The V gene is TRBV3-1, the J gene TRBJ1-4; D is undetermined. CDR1 and CDR2 (germline): LGHDT, YNNKEL (reference sequence). The ends were cut back, 4 bases at V and 1 base at J, with 7 bases in the middle. The CDR3 extends over 14 amino acids. The CDR3 DNA follows: TGTGCCAGCAGCCCCTCGATAACTAATGAAAAACTGTTTTTT. Amino acid sequence: CASSPSITNEKLFF.

At least ten counts were recorded for this clonotype. J is TRBJ2-1 and V is TRBV20-1; 8 bases agree with TRBD2. Germline assignment: CDR1 DFQATT and CDR2 SNEGSKA (reference sequence). V was clipped by 0 bases and J by 8 bases; unmatched bases: 9. CDR3 length equals 15 residues. The CDR3 sequence: CSARERLSGRYEQFF. As DNA, the CDR3 is TGCAGTGCTAGAGAGAGGTTGAGCGGGAGATATGAGCAGTTCTTC.

This clonotype has a count of ten or more. V gene TRBV20-1 combines with J gene TRBJ2-1; possible D gene TRBD2, 5 bases. The V end was cut by 3 bases, the J end by 2 bases, with 11 bases between. Germline V gene data show CDR1 as DFQATT and CDR2 as SNEGSKA (reference sequence). The CDR3 loop spans 14 amino acids. The CDR3 sequence is CSASRGPTYNEQFF. Written as DNA, the CDR3 is TGCAGTGCTAGTAGAGGGCCCACCTACAATGAGCAGTTCTTC.

This clonotype was observed a few times. V gene TRBV28 combines with J gene TRBJ2-1; D remains unclear. The germline V and J ends were trimmed by 6 bases and 8 bases, with 14 bases remaining between them. The CDR3 has 13 residues. Germline V gives CDR1 MDHEN, CDR2 SYDVKM. CDR3 sequence: CASSPLHGHEQFF. CDR3 DNA: TGTGCCAGCAGCCCTCTCCACGGTCATGAGCAGTTCTTC.